Here is one T cell receptor beta chain with its context. The antigen remains undetermined. The V end was cut by 0 bases, the J end by 5 bases, with 19 bases between. The CDR3 has 17 residues. Germline-derived CDR1 and CDR2 are LGHNA and YSLEER. The table came from immunoSEQ multiplex PCR; TCRdb's copy has only in-frame clones and leaves some out. The sample lists approximately 62,000 clones; about 92% were seen once. The record originates from a study of cytomegalovirus exposure and HLA in healthy donors. Study-wide results and caveats: Most TCR sequences proved rare, with some public TCRs found in many donors. Three of the chains that were CMV-associated were confirmed in vitro to be specific for CMV antigens.

This receptor was identified in a woman younger than 35 in good health and CMV-seronegative. The rearrangement links TRBV4-3 to TRBJ1-2; D may be TRBD1 (5 bases). Material: PBMCs. CDR3 nucleotides: TGCGCCAGCAGCCAAGATCGGGGGACTTACGAGGAGTATGGCTACACCTTC. It yields the protein CASSQDRGTYEEYGYTF.